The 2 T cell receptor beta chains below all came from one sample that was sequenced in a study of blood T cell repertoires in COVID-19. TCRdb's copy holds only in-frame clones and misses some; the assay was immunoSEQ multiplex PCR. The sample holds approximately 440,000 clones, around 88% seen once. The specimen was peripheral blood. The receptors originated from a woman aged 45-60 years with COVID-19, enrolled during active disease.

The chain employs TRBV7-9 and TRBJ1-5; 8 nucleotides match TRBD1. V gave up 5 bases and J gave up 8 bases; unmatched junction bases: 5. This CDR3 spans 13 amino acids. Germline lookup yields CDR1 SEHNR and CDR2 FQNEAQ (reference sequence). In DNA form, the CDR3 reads TGTGCCAGCAGCCGCGGACAGGGAGAGCCCCAGCATTTT. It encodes CASSRGQGEPQHF.

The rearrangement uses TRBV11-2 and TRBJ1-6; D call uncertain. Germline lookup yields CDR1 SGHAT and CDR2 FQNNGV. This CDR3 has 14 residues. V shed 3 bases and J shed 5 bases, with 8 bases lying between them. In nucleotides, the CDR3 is TGTGCCAGCAGCTTTTCCGGGGATAATTCACCCCTCCACTTT. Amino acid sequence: CASSFSGDNSPLHF. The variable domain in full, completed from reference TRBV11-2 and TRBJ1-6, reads EAGVAQSPRYKIIEKRQSVAFWCNPISGHATLYWYQQILGQGPKLLIQFQNNGVVDDSQLPKDRFSAERLKGVDSTLKIQPAKLEDSAVYLCASSFSGDNSPLHFGNGTRLTVT.